A single sample gave rise to the 7 T cell receptor beta chains below, sequenced in a study of cytomegalovirus exposure and HLA in healthy donors. PCR involved 60 Vbeta and 13 Jbeta primers. The method was immunoSEQ multiplex PCR; TCRdb's version includes in-frame clones alone and lacks a portion of them. The data hold 130,000 to 150,000 clones, with roughly 83% observed a single time. Sequenced material: PBMCs. The receptors here all came from a female donor in good health and CMV-seronegative.

The chain is built from TRBV5-1 and TRBJ1-6; TRBD1 agrees at 8 bases. The CDR3 is made up of 14 amino acids. Trimming cost V 9 bases and J 9 bases; bases outside gene matches: 11. Germline loops: CDR1 SGHRS, CDR2 YFSETQ. CDR3 sequence: CANSRLQGASPLHF. CDR3 in DNA: TGCGCCAACTCCCGACTGCAGGGGGCTTCACCCCTCCACTTT.

On this clone itself: Other DNA sequences from this sample encode an identical CDR3 as well. The chain is built from TRBV19 and TRBJ1-5, with 11 positions matching TRBD1. Trimming cost V 5 bases and J 4 bases; bases outside gene matches: 1. The CDR3 has 14 residues. The V gene's germline CDR1 is LNHDA and CDR2 SQIVND (reference sequence). CDR3 DNA: TGTGCCAGTAGTGGGACAGGGGGAAATCAGCCCCAGCATTTT. Encoded protein: CASSGTGGNQPQHF.

There are a few counts of this clone. The gene calls are TRBV30 and TRBJ2-2, with 10 bases lining up with TRBD1. Germline V gives CDR1 GTSNPN, CDR2 SVGIG (reference sequence). V dropped 3 bases and J dropped 4; count of bases not matched to a gene: 8. The CDR3 has 16 amino acids. The CDR3 DNA reads as TGTGCCTGGAGACCACCTGACAGGGGGCGCACCGGGGAGCTGTTTTTT. Its protein is CAWRPPDRGRTGELFF.

The rearrangement joins TRBV27 to TRBJ2-4, with 9 bases that match TRBD1. The CDR3 sequence is 15 residues long. Germline-derived CDR1 and CDR2 are MNHEY and SMNVEV (reference sequence). The trim removed 5 bases at V and 6 bases at J, leaving 8 bases unmatched. DNA for the CDR3: TGTGCCAGCAGTAAGACTGGGACAGGGATAAACATTCAGTACTTC. As protein: CASSKTGTGINIQYF.

This clone was observed a few times. The chain uses TRBV28 and TRBJ2-1, with TRBD1 matching 8 bases. Germline V lookup: CDR1 MDHEN, CDR2 SYDVKM. The CDR3 consists of 17 residues. V dropped 2 bases and J dropped 6; count of bases not matched to a gene: 12. CDR3 sequence: CASSLTEPLQGVNEQFF. In nucleotides, the CDR3 is TGTGCCAGCAGTTTAACCGAACCCCTACAGGGGGTCAATGAGCAGTTCTTC.

V usage is TRBV2 and J usage is TRBJ2-5; the match to TRBD2 covers 8 bases. The V segment lost 6 bases and the J segment 5 bases; nucleotides outside the gene matches: 8. The CDR3 has 14 amino acids. Germline V gene sequence: CDR1 SNHLY, CDR2 FYNNEI. The CDR3 nucleotides read TGTGCCAGCAGCGCCGGGACTAGTCTTGAGACCCAGTACTTC. Translated: CASSAGTSLETQYF.

The chain couples TRBV5-4 to TRBJ2-1; no reliable D call. CDR1 is SGHNT and CDR2 is YYREEE in the germline V gene (reference sequence). V lost 2 bases and J lost 4, with 7 bases in between. The CDR3 covers 13 residues. CDR3 sequence (DNA): TGTGCCAGCAGCTTTATCCCGTACAATGAGCAGTTCTTC. Translating gives CASSFIPYNEQFF.